Shown below are 15 T cell receptor beta chains from a single sample sequenced in a study of CD8 T cells in Susac syndrome. With random hexamers, reverse transcription was performed on 0.5 to 1 ug of RNA. Via MiXCR, TCRdb re-called the immunoSEQ multiplex PCR reads, giving one row per CDR3 protein. This sample carries more than 95,000 distinct CDR3 sequences, around 96% of them seen once, and the ten largest clones take roughly 0.091%. The sequenced material came from CD4+ T cells from PBMCs. The receptors stem from a human donor in good health.

The chain combines TRBV19 with TRBJ2-3; tentative D call: TRBD1 (6 bases). Germline V CDR1 and CDR2: LNHDA, SQIVND (reference sequence). CDR3 length equals 14 residues. The germline V and J ends were trimmed by 5 bases and 6 bases, with 15 bases remaining between them. The CDR3 nucleotides read TGTGCCAGTAGTTCCACAGGGCCCGGGGATACGCAGTATTTT. Amino acid sequence: CASSSTGPGDTQYF.

The chain links TRBV4-2 to TRBJ2-1, with no clear D. V was pared by 1 base and J by 0 bases, with 7 bases between. The CDR3 length is 15 residues. The germline V gene has CDR1 LGHNA and CDR2 YNFKEQ. CDR3 sequence reads: CASSQGESSYNEQFF. CDR3 nucleotides: TGTGCCAGCAGCCAAGGTGAAAGCTCCTACAATGAGCAGTTCTTC.

The genes are TRBV9 and TRBJ2-3; TRBD2 aligns across 9 bases. The germline gives CDR1 SGDLS, CDR2 YYNGEE. CDR3 length equals 16 residues. V was pared by 4 bases and J by 4 bases, with 10 bases of the junction left unmatched. CDR3 sequence (DNA): TGTGCCAGCAGCCTAAGCGGGGGGAGGTCTGCAGATACGCAGTATTTT. This codes for CASSLSGGRSADTQYF.

The chain joins TRBV30 to TRBJ2-5; TRBD2 agrees at 11 bases. V gave up 3 bases and J gave up 4 bases; unmatched junction bases: 7. The CDR3 length is 15 residues. Germline V gives CDR1 GTSNPN, CDR2 SVGIG (reference sequence). In nucleotides, the CDR3 is TGTGCCTGGAGCTTGACTAGCGGGAAGGGAGAGACCCAGTACTTC. Translated, it gives CAWSLTSGKGETQYF.

The rearrangement links TRBV2 to TRBJ2-7; D call uncertain. This CDR3 spans 12 amino acids. Germline CDR1 SNHLY, CDR2 FYNNEI. The germline V and J ends were trimmed by 7 bases and 2 bases, with 9 bases remaining between them. CDR3 bases: TGTGCCAGCACCCCGGAGCCCTACGAGCAGTACTTC. As protein: CASTPEPYEQYF. The full variable domain, rest sourced from reference TRBV2 and TRBJ2-7, is EPEVTQTPSHQVTQMGQEVILRCVPISNHLYFYWYRQILGQKVEFLVSFYNNEISEKSEIFDDQFSVERPDGSNFTLKIRSTKLEDSAMYFCASTPEPYEQYFGPGTRLTVT.

This clonotype appeared once. The chain is built from TRBV6-2 or TRBV6-3 and TRBJ2-7; tentative D call: TRBD2 (6 bases). There are 15 residues in the CDR3. V was cut by 5 bases and J by 4 bases, with 18 bases left in between. The germline V gene has CDR1 MNHEY and CDR2 SVGEGT. CDR3 residues: CASSDASGLPYEQYF. The CDR3 DNA follows: TGTGCCAGCAGTGACGCGAGCGGGTTGCCTTACGAGCAGTACTTC.

J is TRBJ2-1 and V is TRBV14; TRBD1 might be the D (6 bases). The CDR3 spans 16 residues. Trimming removed 4 bases from V and 12 bases from J, with 25 bases in between. Germline values: CDR1 SGHDN, CDR2 FVKESK. CDR3 DNA: TGTGCCAGCAGCCTGATCCTTAACACAGGGAGAAAGAGGCAGTTCTTC. Protein product: CASSLILNTGRKRQFF.

This chain uses TRBV2 with TRBJ2-2; D gene unclear. The CDR3 has 15 residues. V lost 4 bases and J 2 bases, leaving 11 bases between the germline ends. CDR1 and CDR2 from the germline V gene are SNHLY and FYNNEI. The CDR3 spells CASSGAGANTGELFF. The CDR3 DNA is TGTGCCAGCAGTGGTGCAGGCGCTAACACCGGGGAGCTGTTTTTT.

This chain connects TRBV9 to TRBJ2-7; no definite D call. Germline assignment: CDR1 SGDLS and CDR2 YYNGEE. The CDR3 is 15 amino acids. Trimming removed 1 base at V and 0 bases at J, with 11 bases between. CDR3 in amino acids: CASSVSTLTSYEQYF. The CDR3 DNA reads as TGTGCCAGCAGCGTAAGTACCCTCACCTCCTACGAGCAGTACTTC.

The V call is TRBV14, the J call TRBJ2-5; 9 nucleotides line up with TRBD2. V gave up 4 bases and J gave up 4 bases; unmatched junction bases: 16. The germline V gene has CDR1 SGHDN and CDR2 FVKESK. The CDR3 is made up of 18 amino acids. DNA for the CDR3: TGTGCCAGCAGCCGTCTCCCCGAACCGGGACTAGCTAGAGAGACCCAGTACTTC. Its protein is CASSRLPEPGLARETQYF.

The chain uses TRBV5-6 and TRBJ2-3; D is unclear. There are 13 residues in the CDR3. V lost 6 bases and J lost 8, with 16 bases in between. Germline lookup yields CDR1 SGHDT and CDR2 YYEEEE. The CDR3 protein is CASIRRSEGTQYF. The CDR3, as DNA: TGTGCCAGCATCCGTAGGTCAGAAGGTACGCAGTATTTT.

V and J are TRBV30 and TRBJ1-5; D perhaps matches TRBD1 (6 bases). V was clipped by 1 base and J by 7 bases, with 14 bases between them. The germline CDR1 and CDR2 sequences are GTSNPN and SVGIG (reference sequence). The CDR3 has 14 residues. The CDR3 coding sequence is TGTGCCTGGAGTGACAGGGACCTTCGGCAGCCCCAGCATTTT. As protein: CAWSDRDLRQPQHF. Combining the CDR3 with reference TRBV30 and TRBJ1-5 gives the whole variable domain SQTIHQWPATLVQPVGSPLSLECTVEGTSNPNLYWYRQAAGRGLQLLFYSVGIGQISSEVPQNLSASRPQDRQFILSSKKLLLSDSGFYLCAWSDRDLRQPQHFGDGTRLSIL.

J is TRBJ2-5 and V is TRBV5-6; maybe TRBD1 (5 bases). CDR3 length: 15 amino acids. Trimming cost V 4 bases and J 5 bases, with 18 bases left between them. Germline-derived CDR1 and CDR2 are SGHDT and YYEEEE. The CDR3 sequence: CASSLIEQADETQYF. For the CDR3, the DNA is TGTGCCAGCAGCCTTATCGAACAGGCGGACGAGACCCAGTACTTC.

This clonotype was seen only once. This chain uses TRBV9 with TRBJ1-1, with D hard to call. V lost 3 bases and J 5 bases, leaving 20 bases between the germline ends. This CDR3 is built from 16 residues. The germline V gene encodes CDR1 SGDLS and CDR2 YYNGEE. The CDR3 region is CASSAGWEGTKTEAFF. CDR3 nucleotides: TGTGCCAGCAGCGCCGGTTGGGAGGGAACGAAGACTGAAGCTTTCTTT.

The chain joins TRBV13 to TRBJ1-2; 7 bases are a match to TRBD1. Germline-derived CDR1 and CDR2 are PRHDT and FYEKMQ (reference sequence). The CDR3 is 15 amino acids. With V trimmed by 4 bases and J by 6 bases, 11 bases remained unmatched. The CDR3 DNA sequence: TGTGCCAGCAGCTCCTATAACGACAGGGCAGATGGCTACACCTTC. It encodes CASSSYNDRADGYTF.